Listed below are T cell receptor beta chains from one sample, sequenced in a study of T cell changes during pregnancy in multiple sclerosis. Only in-frame clones appear in the TCRdb table, and some are missing; sequencing was by immunoSEQ multiplex PCR. Of under 50,000 clones in the sample, 85% to 95% are singletons; the top ten hold around 0.38%. Here the sequenced sample was CD4+ T cells from peripheral blood mononuclear cells, taken in the second trimester of pregnancy. These receptor sequences come from a female donor in good health, enrolled as a control in a pregnancy study. The CDR3 runs from the conserved cysteine through the conserved F or W. D genes are given only for firm matches. The size field is filled for only some rows; it gives once, few, many or a size class.

>TRBJ1-1|TRBV19|NA|TRBD1
CATTFDRGDTEAFF
TGTGCCACTACCTTTGACAGGGGGGACACTGAAGCTTTCTTT
>TRBJ1-2|TRBV5-4|NA|NA
CASSLDRSTNYGYTF
TGTGCCAGCAGCTTGGACAGGAGCACTAACTATGGCTACACCTTC
>TRBJ1-1|TRBV5-4|NA|TRBD1
CASRTGGGTAEAFF
TGTGCCAGCAGAACAGGGGGCGGTACGGCTGAAGCTTTCTTT
>TRBJ1-5|TRBV19|NA|NA
CASKGLGNQPQHF
TGTGCCAGTAAGGGACTGGGCAATCAGCCCCAGCATTTT
>TRBJ2-1|TRBV7-8|NA|NA
CASSLGSSYNEQFF
TGTGCCAGCAGCTTAGGCAGTTCCTACAATGAGCAGTTCTTC
>TRBJ1-5|TRBV6-5|once|NA
CASSRRDTNQPQHF
TGTGCCAGCAGTCGCCGCGACACCAATCAGCCCCAGCATTTT
>TRBJ1-3|TRBV5-1|NA|NA
CASSLSMTGGSGNTIYF
TGCGCCAGCAGCTTGAGTATGACAGGCGGCTCTGGAAACACCATATATTTT
>TRBJ2-7|TRBV6-1|NA|NA
CASSEEWSYEQYF
TGTGCCAGCAGTGAAGAGTGGAGTTACGAGCAGTACTTC
>TRBJ2-1|TRBV5-1|once|NA
CASIRDDSNNEQFF
TGCGCCAGCATACGCGACGATAGCAACAATGAGCAGTTCTTC
>TRBJ2-7|TRBV9|NA|TRBD1
CASSVGTGYYEQYF
TGTGCCAGCAGCGTCGGGACAGGGTACTACGAGCAGTACTTC
>TRBJ2-7|TRBV6-6|NA|NA
CASSYSQLTRGSEQYF
TGTGCCAGCAGTTACTCCCAGCTTACTAGGGGGTCCGAGCAGTACTTC
>TRBJ2-7|TRBV14|NA|NA
CASSLFGTAPGEQYF
TGTGCCAGCAGCCTGTTCGGAACGGCCCCGGGCGAGCAGTACTTC
>TRBJ1-3|TRBV9|NA|NA
CASSVAPPAGGGGNTIYF
TGTGCCAGCAGCGTTGCCCCCCCGGCGGGGGGCGGTGGAAACACCATATATTTT
>TRBJ1-1|TRBV7-6|NA|TRBD1
CATSGQENTEAFF
TGTGCCACCTCGGGACAGGAGAACACTGAAGCTTTCTTT
>TRBJ1-3|TRBV6-6|NA|TRBD1
CASTRGDRGAGNTIYF
TGTGCCAGCACTCGGGGGGACAGGGGGGCTGGAAACACCATATATTTT
>TRBJ2-1|TRBV6-5|NA|NA
CASSPGTYNEQFF
TGTGCCAGCAGCCCCGGGACATACAATGAGCAGTTCTTC
>TRBJ2-3|TRBV18|NA|TRBD1
CASSVRQGSSTDTQYF
TGTGCCAGCTCAGTCCGACAGGGTAGCAGCACAGATACGCAGTATTTT
>TRBJ1-1|TRBV19|NA|NA
CASSIAATGMNTEAFF
TGTGCCAGTAGTATAGCAGCGACAGGAATGAACACTGAAGCTTTCTTT
>TRBJ2-5|TRBV5-4|NA|TRBD2
CASSLVGGDETQYF
TGTGCCAGCAGCTTGGTCGGGGGGGACGAGACCCAGTACTTC
>TRBJ2-5|TRBV5-6|NA|NA
CASSLGGQETQYF
TGTGCCAGCAGCTTAGGGGGCCAAGAGACCCAGTACTTC
>TRBJ1-1|TRBV30|NA|NA
CAWSNRVYFF
TGTGCCTGGAGTAACAGGGTATATTTCTTT
>TRBJ1-1|TRBV5-1|NA|NA
CASSLDRHTEAFF
TGCGCCAGCAGCTTGGACAGACACACTGAAGCTTTCTTT
>TRBJ1-2|TRBV5-8|NA|NA
CASSLEGGLNYGYTF
TGTGCCAGCAGCTTGGAAGGGGGTCTAAACTATGGCTACACCTTC
>TRBJ2-1|TRBV12-5|NA|TRBD2
CASGLVPWLAGGGSYNEQFF
TGTGCTAGTGGTTTGGTGCCTTGGCTAGCGGGGGGCGGCTCCTACAATGAGCAGTTCTTC
>TRBJ2-7|TRBV5-1|NA|TRBD1
CASSSRDRGREQYF
TGCGCCAGCAGCTCCCGGGACAGGGGGCGAGAGCAGTACTTC
>TRBJ1-6|TRBV30|NA|TRBD1
CAWSVRGRNSPLHF
TGTGCCTGGAGTGTGAGGGGGCGGAATTCACCCCTCCACTTT
>TRBJ2-3|TRBV5-1|NA|TRBD1
CASSGVIGGADTQYF
TGCGCCAGCAGCGGAGTCATAGGGGGCGCGGATACGCAGTATTTT
>TRBJ1-1|TRBV7-3|NA|NA
CASSLSQGNTEAFF
TGTGCCAGCAGCTTATCCCAGGGAAACACTGAAGCTTTCTTT
>TRBJ2-7|TRBV21-1|NA|NA
CASSKGTGTGFSEQYF
TGTGCCAGCAGCAAAGGGACCGGGACAGGGTTCAGCGAGCAGTACTTC
>TRBJ2-2|TRBV9|NA|NA
CASSERPRGPGELFF
TGTGCCAGCAGCGAGCGACCCAGGGGCCCCGGGGAGCTGTTTTTT
>TRBJ1-1|TRBV6-5|NA|NA
CASSYSQNTEAFF
TGTGCCAGCAGTTACTCTCAGAACACTGAAGCTTTCTTT
>TRBJ1-5|TRBV6-5|once|NA
CASSSRGVGGPQHF
TGTGCCAGCAGCTCCCGGGGGGTGGGAGGACCCCAGCATTTT
>TRBJ2-7|TRBV6-5|NA|NA
CASSRRAGTYEQYF
TGTGCCAGCAGCCGACGTGCGGGGACCTACGAGCAGTACTTC
>TRBJ2-2|TRBV11-2|NA|TRBD1
CASSLVVTGSRELFF
TGTGCCAGCAGCTTAGTAGTGACAGGGTCACGGGAGCTGTTTTTT
>TRBJ1-4|TRBV7-2|NA|TRBD1
CASSSQGAGTNEKLFF
TGTGCCAGCAGCTCACAGGGGGCGGGAACTAATGAAAAACTGTTTTTT
>TRBJ1-2|TRBV30|once|TRBD1
CAWGGQGIMMGGYTF
TGTGCCTGGGGAGGACAGGGAATTATGATGGGTGGCTACACCTTC
>TRBJ2-1|TRBV19|NA|NA
CASDVGQGNEQFF
TGTGCCAGTGATGTCGGGCAGGGAAATGAGCAGTTCTTC
>TRBJ1-2|TRBV5-6|NA|NA
CASSWWTGRNINYGYTF
TGTGCCAGCAGCTGGTGGACCGGGAGGAATATTAACTATGGCTACACCTTC
>TRBJ2-1|TRBV5-5|NA|TRBD2
CASSLSIAGGRYNEQFF
TGTGCCAGCAGCTTGTCAATAGCGGGGGGTCGATACAATGAGCAGTTCTTC
>TRBJ1-2|TRBV5-1|NA|NA
CASSLGTRIGGYTF
TGCGCCAGCAGCTTAGGGACACGGATTGGAGGCTACACCTTC
>TRBJ1-3|TRBV4-1|NA|NA
CASSQSGVNSGNTIYF
TGCGCCAGCAGCCAATCGGGGGTCAACTCTGGAAACACCATATATTTT
>TRBJ1-1|TRBV30|once|NA
CAWSVLMNTEAFF
TGTGCCTGGAGTGTACTCATGAACACTGAAGCTTTCTTT
>TRBJ2-3|TRBV18|NA|TRBD2
CASSIEVAGSTDTQYF
TGTGCCAGCTCCATAGAGGTAGCGGGGAGCACAGATACGCAGTATTTT
>TRBJ1-2|TRBV5-6|NA|NA
CASSLTGGQTGYTF
TGTGCCAGTAGCTTGACGGGGGGCCAGACCGGCTACACCTTC
>TRBJ2-1|TRBV2|NA|TRBD2
CASSVPGLGNNEQFF
TGTGCCAGCAGTGTTCCGGGACTAGGCAACAATGAGCAGTTCTTC
>TRBJ2-2|TRBV7-9|NA|TRBD2
CASRPTSGGNTGELFF
TGTGCCAGCAGACCGACTAGCGGGGGGAACACCGGGGAGCTGTTTTTT
>TRBJ2-7|TRBV5-1|NA|TRBD2
CASSSLETSGGAHEQYF
TGCGCCAGCAGCTCCCTAGAGACTAGCGGGGGGGCTCACGAGCAGTACTTC
>TRBJ1-5|TRBV4-3|NA|NA
CASSQEFGQPQHF
TGCGCCAGCAGCCAAGAATTTGGCCAGCCCCAGCATTTT
>TRBJ1-5|TRBV6-6|NA|NA
CASSYGLYQPQHF
TGTGCCAGCAGTTACGGGCTTTATCAGCCCCAGCATTTT
>TRBJ1-4|TRBV18|few|NA
CASSPGQSHNEKLFF
TGTGCCAGCTCCCCTGGACAGTCCCATAATGAAAAACTGTTTTTT
>TRBJ2-2|TRBV5-4|NA|TRBD2
CASSTGLAGGQAELFF
TGTGCCAGCAGCACGGGACTAGCGGGGGGGCAAGCCGAGCTGTTTTTT
>TRBJ2-3|TRBV19|NA|TRBD2
CASSNPAGARNTQYF
TGTGCCAGTAGTAACCCAGCGGGGGCCAGGAATACGCAGTATTTT
>TRBJ1-6|TRBV9|NA|NA
CASSTLDTSLNSPLHF
TGTGCCAGCAGCACCCTGGACACGTCCCTTAATTCACCCCTCCACTTT